This TCR beta chain was retrieved from a study of shared clonotypes between healthy human individuals. Note on this clone: Its target is not known. This sample also contains other DNA sequences that code for the same CDR3.

Germline values: CDR1 MDHEN, CDR2 SYDVKM. The ends lost 1 base at V and 4 bases at J; junction bases unmatched: 2. CDR3 length: 15 amino acids. Study-level results: For sorted subsets, rarefaction showed incomplete sequencing despite large depth.

Data came from immunoSEQ multiplex PCR; TCRdb stores just in-frame clones and leaves some out. The repertoire holds approximately 650,000 clones, with roughly 95% as singletons. The naive CD8 population came from CD45RO-negative cells selected for CCR7, without terminally differentiated effector memory CD45RA+ cells. V and J are TRBV28 and TRBJ2-5; 11 bases fit TRBD2. The TCR originated in a woman younger than 45 in good health. Source material: naive CD8+ T cells sorted from blood. The CDR3 region has the DNA TGTGCCAGCAGTTTATTAGCGGGAGGGCCAGAGACCCAGTACTTC. It is translated as CASSLLAGGPETQYF.